Shown below are 16 T cell receptor beta chains from a single sample sequenced in a study of post-analysis software for immune sequencing data. Study-wide results and limits: TRBV5-6, TRBV5-1 and TRBV20-1 were among roughly 5 TRBV segments more frequent in patients than controls.

Unique molecular identifiers tagged the TCR beta cDNA libraries. TCRdb reanalysed the PCR reads using MiXCR and keeps one entry per CDR3 protein. In the table there are hundreds of thousands of distinct CDR3 sequences, 25% to 30% of which are singletons. These receptors' targets are unknown. Sequencing input: blood. Source of these receptors: a girl aged 10 to 17 with multiple sclerosis.

Ten or more counts support this clonotype. The CDR3 sequence is CASSLRYERSQANYNEQFF. In DNA, the CDR3 is TGTGCCAGCAGCTTACGCTATGAGCGGAGCCAAGCCAACTACAATGAGCAGTTCTTC. The chain couples TRBV7-2 to TRBJ2-1; TRBD2 might be the D (5 bases). V lost 2 bases and J lost 3, with 23 bases in between. The CDR3 has 19 residues. The germline CDR1 and CDR2 sequences are SGHTA and FQGNSA.

This clonotype appeared many times. The chain is built from TRBV9 and TRBJ2-7; 7 bases align to TRBD1. The CDR3 contains 15 residues. V was pared by 2 bases and J by 2 bases, with 7 bases of the junction left unmatched. Germline-derived CDR1 and CDR2 are SGDLS and YYNGEE. Here the CDR3 reads CASSVGDSGAYEQYF. The CDR3 bases are TGTGCCAGCAGCGTTGGGGACAGCGGAGCCTACGAGCAGTACTTC.

There are a few counts of this clonotype. The genes are TRBV5-1 and TRBJ1-4, with D possibly TRBD1 on 6 matching bases. The germline V gene encodes CDR1 SGHRS and CDR2 YFSETQ. The CDR3 has 13 residues. Between the trimmed V and J ends, which lost 3 bases and 7 bases, there was a span of 10 bases. This CDR3 is CASSSGGLEKLFF. In nucleotides, the CDR3 is TGCGCCAGCAGCTCCGGGGGGCTTGAAAAACTGTTTTTT.

This chain joins TRBV20-1 and TRBJ2-1; 16 nucleotides agree with TRBD2. Losses at the gene ends were 5 bases for V and 4 bases for J; bases not matched to a gene: 8. The CDR3 is 17 amino acids. The V gene's germline CDR1 is DFQATT and CDR2 SNEGSKA (reference sequence). The DNA for the CDR3 is TGCAGTGCTTATGGGACTAGCGGGAGGGTTGTTTACAATGAGCAGTTCTTC. This translates into CSAYGTSGRVVYNEQFF.

The rearrangement joins TRBV7-8 to TRBJ2-3; no reliable D call. Germline CDR1 is SGHVS and CDR2 is FQNEAQ. The CDR3 loop spans 18 amino acids. Trimming took off 1 base at V and 2 bases at J, with 19 bases between the two ends. CDR3 sequence (DNA): TGTGCCAGCAGCTTAGTTGGTCAGCCGGCCGGCAACACAGATACGCAGTATTTT. Its protein product is CASSLVGQPAGNTDTQYF.

This clonotype came up a few times. As DNA, the CDR3 is TGCAGCGTTGAAGAGCGGCAGGGACGGGGAGCTTTCTTT. Translated, it gives CSVEERQGRGAFF. The V and J genes are TRBV29-1 and TRBJ1-1; perhaps TRBD1 as D (5 bases). Germline V lookup: CDR1 SQVTM, CDR2 ANQGSEA. The CDR3 is made up of 13 amino acids. The V end lost 0 bases, the J end lost 10 bases, and 15 bases lay between the germline ends.

This clonotype was seen a handful of times. This chain links TRBV5-1 with TRBJ1-4, with a tentative D call TRBD1 (5 bases). The germline gives CDR1 SGHRS, CDR2 YFSETQ. V lost 3 bases and J 7 bases, leaving 16 bases between the germline ends. The CDR3 covers 15 residues. The CDR3 sequence: CASSSIGAKGEKLFF. The DNA of the CDR3 is TGCGCCAGCAGCTCCATAGGGGCTAAAGGTGAAAAACTGTTTTTT.

To note about this clonotype: A much larger clone differs by one base, so this may be a read error. This chain links TRBV6-1 with TRBJ2-1; the match to TRBD1 covers 8 bases. From germline, CDR1 is MNHNS and CDR2 SASEGT. CDR3 size: 14 residues. With 0 bases clipped from V and 10 bases from J, the junction kept 5 bases outside the gene matches. CDR3 nucleotides: TGTGCCAGCAGTGAAGCGGGACAGGTCTACGAGCAGTTCTTC. This sequence encodes CASSEAGQVYEQFF.

The chain uses TRBV7-8 and TRBJ1-4; tentatively, D is TRBD1 (6 bases). The CDR3 totals 15 residues. Per the germline V gene, CDR1 is SGHVS and CDR2 is FQNEAQ. The germline V and J ends were trimmed by 5 bases and 3 bases, with 13 bases remaining between them. CDR3 region: CASSPPDRSNEKLFF. CDR3 nucleotide sequence: TGTGCCAGCAGCCCGCCCGACAGGTCTAATGAAAAACTGTTTTTT.

This clonotype has just a few counts. This chain uses TRBV29-1 with TRBJ2-3, with 9 bases identical to TRBD1. Germline loops: CDR1 SQVTM, CDR2 ANQGSEA. Germline trimming cut 7 bases from V and 4 bases from J; bases unmatched to any gene: 6. There are 13 residues in the CDR3. CDR3 nucleotides: TGCAGCGCCCCCGGGACAGGGTCAGATACGCAGTATTTT. This encodes CSAPGTGSDTQYF.

This clonotype was observed a handful of times. V and J are TRBV10-3 and TRBJ2-3, with D maybe TRBD1 (6 bases). With 4 bases removed from V and 2 bases from J, the gap between germline ends came to 10 bases. Germline V gene sequence: CDR1 ENHRY, CDR2 SYGVKD. The CDR3 has 14 amino acids. The CDR3 DNA sequence: TGTGCCATCAGTGGGGGGCAGACCACAGATACGCAGTATTTT. It specifies CAISGGQTTDTQYF.

The genes are TRBV4-3 and TRBJ2-5, with D possibly being TRBD2 (6 bases). The CDR3 runs 14 residues. Trimming removed 0 bases from V and 5 bases from J, with 10 bases in between. Germline loops: CDR1 LGHNA, CDR2 YSLEER. CDR3 sequence: CASSQETRGETQYF. The DNA for the CDR3 is TGCGCCAGCAGCCAAGAAACTCGGGGGGAGACCCAGTACTTC.

With respect to this clonotype: This may come from a read error, since a much larger clone is one base off. V is TRBV28 and J is TRBJ2-4; D is perhaps TRBD1 or TRBD2 (5 bases each). Germline values: CDR1 MDHEN, CDR2 SYDVKM. Trimming took 8 bases from V and 13 from J, leaving 21 bases between them. The CDR3 consists of 13 residues. The DNA for the CDR3 is TGTGCCAGCCAGAAGGGACCCACCTACGGGCAGTACTTC. This sequence encodes CASQKGPTYGQYF.

Only a few counts were recorded for this clonotype. A read error may account for a junction end that differs from germline. The V call is TRBV12-3 or TRBV12-4, the J call TRBJ2-1; D not resolved. The CDR3 loop spans 11 amino acids. The CDR3 nucleotides read TGTGCCAGCAAATACTACAATGAGCGGTTCTTC. Translating it yields CASKYYNERFF.

This clonotype was detected only a few times. The rearrangement links TRBV12-5 to TRBJ2-2, with a weak D call TRBD1 (6 bases). The V and J ends lost 6 bases and 3 bases respectively, with 11 bases between them. From germline, CDR1 is LGHNT and CDR2 FRNRAP. The CDR3 contains 14 residues. CDR3 region: CASGQTGYTGELFF. The CDR3 DNA follows: TGTGCTAGTGGCCAAACAGGGTACACCGGGGAGCTGTTTTTT.

The chain carries TRBV15 and TRBJ2-5; D ambiguous. The tail of the sequence fits TRBJ2-1 better, so the J call may be wrong. Germline V gives CDR1 LNHNV, CDR2 YYDKDF (reference sequence). CDR3 length equals 11 residues. CDR3 sequence: CATSQQETQFF. The DNA for the CDR3 is TGTGCCACCTCCCAACAAGAGACCCAGTTCTTC.